The entry below describes one T cell receptor beta chain. The antigen is unknown. Germline loops: CDR1 MRHNA, CDR2 SNTAGT. The V segment lost 3 bases and the J segment 8 bases; nucleotides outside the gene matches: 11. This CDR3 is 15 amino acids long. Some clones are missing from TCRdb's copy, which holds only in-frame ones; the method was immunoSEQ multiplex PCR. The data contain about 94,000 clones, 70% to 90% of them singletons. These data originate in a study of T cell responses to AZD1222 COVID-19 vaccine. For the study at large: The study pooled second doses at about 4 or about 12 weeks. Whole-study results and caveats: Sampling captured repertoires only after the peak T cell response. Dominant at 160-218 and 743-854, vaccine-associated CD4 TCRs also spanned spike.

The V gene is TRBV6-4, the J gene TRBJ2-3; 7 positions match TRBD1. This receptor was obtained from an adult in good health. Sequencing used peripheral blood, obtained on day 0 of AZD1222 vaccination. Here the CDR3 DNA reads TGTGCCAGCAGTGAGACAGGGAGTGTCCGGAGTACGCAGTATTTT. Translating it yields CASSETGSVRSTQYF.